Below, 16 T cell receptor beta chains from the same sample are listed, as sequenced in a study of T cell changes during pregnancy in multiple sclerosis. TCRdb's copy holds only in-frame clones and misses some; the assay was immunoSEQ multiplex PCR. The table lists 55,000 to 85,000 clones, 92% of them singletons, with more than 1.2% in the top ten. The input for sequencing was peripheral blood, taken after pregnancy. The receptors derive from a female donor with multiple sclerosis, enrolled in a pregnancy study.

The rearrangement links TRBV7-9 to TRBJ2-7, with D perhaps matching TRBD1 (6 bases). Germline lookup yields CDR1 SEHNR and CDR2 FQNEAQ (reference sequence). This CDR3 has 16 amino acids. V dropped 4 bases and J dropped 0 bases, with 16 bases sitting between them. The CDR3 loop is CASSYLMGQNSYEQYF. CDR3 DNA: TGTGCCAGCAGCTATCTAATGGGACAAAACTCCTACGAGCAGTACTTC.

The chain has TRBV5-1 and TRBJ1-4; TRBD1 matches 7 bases. This CDR3 is 14 amino acids long. Germline V lookup: CDR1 SGHRS, CDR2 YFSETQ. With V trimmed by 4 bases and J by 3 bases, 3 bases remained unmatched. The CDR3 is CASSRGQPNEKLFF. The CDR3 DNA reads as TGCGCCAGCAGCCGGGGACAGCCTAATGAAAAACTGTTTTTT.

The genes are TRBV6-4 and TRBJ1-1; no definite D call. The germline V and J ends were trimmed by 2 bases and 4 bases, with 11 bases remaining between them. Germline-derived CDR1 and CDR2 are MRHNA and SNTAGT. CDR3 length: 14 amino acids. As DNA, the CDR3 is TGTGCCAGCAGTGACCCGGGTAGAAGCACTGAAGCTTTCTTT. Translated, it gives CASSDPGRSTEAFF.

The rearrangement joins TRBV2 to TRBJ2-7; 7 bases align to TRBD1. Germline CDR1 SNHLY, CDR2 FYNNEI. Trimming removed 3 bases from V and 1 base from J; junction bases left unmatched: 3. The CDR3 runs 14 residues. The CDR3 reads CASSDQGQSYEQYF. The CDR3 DNA follows: TGTGCCAGCAGTGACCAGGGACAGTCCTACGAGCAGTACTTC.

The chain couples TRBV28 to TRBJ2-7; D is possibly TRBD2 (5 bases). V lost 6 bases, J lost 4 bases, and 19 bases lay in between. The CDR3 extends over 15 amino acids. Germline CDR1 MDHEN, CDR2 SYDVKM. The CDR3 protein is CASSPTRESGYEQYF. The CDR3 DNA is TGTGCCAGCAGCCCTACCCGGGAAAGTGGTTACGAGCAGTACTTC.

The chain couples TRBV5-1 to TRBJ2-1; D uncertain. Per the germline V gene, CDR1 is SGHRS and CDR2 is YFSETQ. Trimming removed 0 bases at V and 3 bases at J, with 10 bases between. The CDR3 totals 15 residues. CDR3 DNA sequence: TGCGCCAGCAGCTTGGCCGTACGAGACTACAATGAGCAGTTCTTC. Its protein product is CASSLAVRDYNEQFF.

This clone occurred a few times. The chain combines TRBV7-2 with TRBJ1-1, with 11 positions matching TRBD1. With V trimmed by 4 bases and J by 5 bases, 3 bases remained unmatched. Germline CDR1 reads SGHTA; CDR2 reads FQGNSA. This CDR3 is built from 14 residues. This CDR3 is CASSSGQGVTEAFF. For the CDR3, the DNA is TGTGCCAGCAGCTCGGGACAGGGGGTTACTGAAGCTTTCTTT. Based on the CDR3 plus reference TRBV7-2 and TRBJ1-1, the full variable domain is GAGVSQSPSNKVTEKGKDVELRCDPISGHTALYWYRQSLGQGLEFLIYFQGNSAPDKSGLPSDRFSAERTGGSVSTLTIQRTQQEDSAVYLCASSSGQGVTEAFFGQGTRLTVV.

This clone was seen once. The chain combines TRBV5-6 with TRBJ2-2; D call uncertain. The V and J ends lost 3 bases and 6 bases respectively, with 21 bases between them. CDR3 length equals 17 residues. Germline V lookup: CDR1 SGHDT, CDR2 YYEEEE. Here the CDR3 reads CASSSSFLRLRPGELFF. The DNA for the CDR3 is TGTGCCAGCAGCTCCTCTTTCCTACGTTTGAGGCCCGGGGAGCTGTTTTTT.

The J gene is TRBJ2-3, the V gene TRBV2; tentatively, D is TRBD2 (6 bases). The CDR3 is 15 amino acids. Per germline, CDR1 SNHLY and CDR2 FYNNEI. V was trimmed by 4 bases and J by 0 bases, leaving 11 bases between them. DNA for the CDR3: TGTGCCAGCAGTGTGGGGGGATTTAGCACAGATACGCAGTATTTT. This encodes CASSVGGFSTDTQYF. Based on the CDR3 plus reference TRBV2 and TRBJ2-3, the full variable domain is EPEVTQTPSHQVTQMGQEVILRCVPISNHLYFYWYRQILGQKVEFLVSFYNNEISEKSEIFDDQFSVERPDGSNFTLKIRSTKLEDSAMYFCASSVGGFSTDTQYFGPGTRLTVL.

This chain connects TRBV7-9 to TRBJ2-2, with 8 bases matching TRBD1. The CDR3 is made up of 16 amino acids. Germline V gene sequence: CDR1 SEHNR, CDR2 FQNEAQ (reference sequence). V dropped 5 bases and J dropped 4; count of bases not matched to a gene: 9. The DNA of the CDR3 is TGTGCCAGCAGCGTCAGACAGGGGTCCTCCACCGGGGAGCTGTTTTTT. Amino acids: CASSVRQGSSTGELFF.

This sequence joins TRBV27 and TRBJ1-5; D gene ambiguous. V was shortened by 4 bases and J by 2 bases, with 12 bases between the two germline ends. CDR3 size: 15 residues. CDR1 and CDR2 (germline): MNHEY, SMNVEV (reference sequence). This CDR3 reads CASSSGGRGNQPQHF. The CDR3 bases are TGTGCCAGCAGTTCCGGAGGGAGAGGCAATCAGCCCCAGCATTTT.

This clone appeared once. The chain is built from TRBV2 and TRBJ1-5; D uncertain. The CDR3 has 13 residues. CDR1 and CDR2 (germline): SNHLY, FYNNEI. V was clipped by 6 bases and J by 2 bases, with 8 bases between them. CDR3 nucleotides: TGTGCCAGCAGGCGGTTCGGCAATCAGCCCCAGCATTTT. Protein product: CASRRFGNQPQHF.

The chain joins TRBV5-1 to TRBJ2-7; possible D gene TRBD2, 5 bases. The V end lost 4 bases, the J end lost 3 bases, and 17 bases lay between the germline ends. Germline V lookup: CDR1 SGHRS, CDR2 YFSETQ. This CDR3 has 15 amino acids. The CDR3 is CASSTEGLPYYEQYF. CDR3 DNA: TGCGCCAGCAGCACGGAAGGACTGCCCTACTACGAGCAGTACTTC.

This chain links TRBV5-1 with TRBJ2-1; TRBD2 aligns across 13 bases. The V segment lost 0 bases and the J segment 10 bases; nucleotides outside the gene matches: 4. Germline CDR1 reads SGHRS; CDR2 reads YFSETQ. This CDR3 has 15 residues. The CDR3 protein is CASSLAGLAGVEQFF. In DNA form, the CDR3 reads TGCGCCAGCAGCTTGGCTGGACTAGCGGGAGTCGAGCAGTTCTTC.

The V gene is TRBV27, the J gene TRBJ1-1, with 7 bases matching TRBD1. Germline values: CDR1 MNHEY, CDR2 SMNVEV (reference sequence). Unmatched junction bases numbered 2, after V lost 3 bases and J lost 4 bases. The length of the CDR3 is 13 residues. The DNA for the CDR3 is TGTGCCAGCAGTTTGGGACAGCGCACTGAAGCTTTCTTT. Its protein is CASSLGQRTEAFF.

The chain joins TRBV27 to TRBJ2-1, with TRBD1 matching over 10 bases. V shed 6 bases and J 8 bases; nucleotides not matched to a gene: 10. CDR1 and CDR2 (germline): MNHEY, SMNVEV (reference sequence). This CDR3 has 15 amino acids. CDR3 nucleotide sequence: TGTGCCAGCAGACTACAGGGACAGGGGCACCATGAGCAGTTCTTC. This translates into CASRLQGQGHHEQFF.